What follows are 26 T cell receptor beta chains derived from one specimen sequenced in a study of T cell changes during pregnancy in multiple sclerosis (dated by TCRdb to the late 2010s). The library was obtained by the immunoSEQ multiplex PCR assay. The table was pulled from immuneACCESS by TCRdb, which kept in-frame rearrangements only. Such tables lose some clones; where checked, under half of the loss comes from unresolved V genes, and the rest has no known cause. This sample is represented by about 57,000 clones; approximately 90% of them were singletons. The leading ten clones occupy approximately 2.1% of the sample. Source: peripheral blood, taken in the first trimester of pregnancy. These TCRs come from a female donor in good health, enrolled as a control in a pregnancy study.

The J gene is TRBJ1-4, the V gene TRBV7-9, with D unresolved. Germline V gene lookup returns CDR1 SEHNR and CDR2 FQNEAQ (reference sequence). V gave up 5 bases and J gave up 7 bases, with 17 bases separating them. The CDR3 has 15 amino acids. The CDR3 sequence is CASSAEKGDGEKLFF. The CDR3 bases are TGTGCCAGCAGCGCCGAGAAGGGAGACGGTGAAAAACTGTTTTTT.

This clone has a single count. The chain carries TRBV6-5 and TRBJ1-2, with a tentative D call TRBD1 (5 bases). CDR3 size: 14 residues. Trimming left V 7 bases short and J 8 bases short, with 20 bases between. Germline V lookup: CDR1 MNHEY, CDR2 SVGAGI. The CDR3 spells CASIKMGGSEGYTF. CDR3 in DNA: TGTGCCAGCATCAAAATGGGGGGGAGCGAAGGCTACACCTTC.

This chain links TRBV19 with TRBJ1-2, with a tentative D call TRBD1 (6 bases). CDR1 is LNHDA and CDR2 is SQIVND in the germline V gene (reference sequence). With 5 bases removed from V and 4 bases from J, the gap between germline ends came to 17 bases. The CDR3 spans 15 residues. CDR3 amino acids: CASSEQGSWGYGYTF. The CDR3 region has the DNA TGTGCCAGTAGTGAACAGGGTTCGTGGGGCTATGGCTACACCTTC.

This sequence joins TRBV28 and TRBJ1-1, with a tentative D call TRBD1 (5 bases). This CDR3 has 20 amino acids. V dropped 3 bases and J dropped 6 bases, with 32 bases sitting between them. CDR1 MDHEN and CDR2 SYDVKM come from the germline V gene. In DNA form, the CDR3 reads TGTGCCAGCAGTTTGGGAGGGGCGCTTGGTTATTGGGGTACCTTCGCTGAAGCTTTCTTT. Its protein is CASSLGGALGYWGTFAEAFF.

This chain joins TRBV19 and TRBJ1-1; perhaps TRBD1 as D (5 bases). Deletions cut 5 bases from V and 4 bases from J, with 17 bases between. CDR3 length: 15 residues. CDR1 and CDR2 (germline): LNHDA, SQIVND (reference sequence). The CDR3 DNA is TGTGCCAGTAGTTCGGGAGACCCTGGGACCACTGAAGCTTTCTTT. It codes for CASSSGDPGTTEAFF.

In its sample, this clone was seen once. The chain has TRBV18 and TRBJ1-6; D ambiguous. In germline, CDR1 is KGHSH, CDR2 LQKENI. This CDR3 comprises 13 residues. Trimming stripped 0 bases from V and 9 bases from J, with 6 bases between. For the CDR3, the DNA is TGTGCCAGCTCACCACCTCGGGGTTCACCCCTCCACTTT. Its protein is CASSPPRGSPLHF.

The CDR3 region has the DNA TGTGCCAGCAGTTTATCCGGGGCCGGGGAGCTGTTTTTT. Translation: CASSLSGAGELFF. The chain carries TRBV27 and TRBJ2-2; possible D gene TRBD2, 5 bases. This CDR3 comprises 13 residues. V lost 0 bases, J lost 6 bases, and 5 bases lay in between. The germline V gene encodes CDR1 MNHEY and CDR2 SMNVEV (reference sequence).

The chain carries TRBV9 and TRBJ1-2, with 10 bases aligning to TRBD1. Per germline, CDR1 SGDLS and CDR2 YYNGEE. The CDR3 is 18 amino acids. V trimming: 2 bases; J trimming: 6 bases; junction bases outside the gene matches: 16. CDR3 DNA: TGTGCCAGCAGCGTCCAAAACCTCGGGACAGGGGTAGGGAATGGCTACACCTTC. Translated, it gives CASSVQNLGTGVGNGYTF.

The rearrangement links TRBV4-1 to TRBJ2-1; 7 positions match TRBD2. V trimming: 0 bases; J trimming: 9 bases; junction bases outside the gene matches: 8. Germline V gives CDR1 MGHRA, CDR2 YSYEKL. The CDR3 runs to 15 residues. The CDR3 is CASSQDQREGLEQFF. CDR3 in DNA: TGCGCCAGCAGCCAAGATCAGAGGGAGGGCCTTGAGCAGTTCTTC.

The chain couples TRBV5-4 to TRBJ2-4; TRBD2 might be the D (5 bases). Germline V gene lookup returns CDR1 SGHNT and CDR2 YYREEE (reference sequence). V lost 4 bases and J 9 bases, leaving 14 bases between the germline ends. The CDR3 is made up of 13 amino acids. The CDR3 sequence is CASSAFGAGIQYF. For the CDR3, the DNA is TGTGCCAGCAGCGCCTTCGGCGCGGGCATTCAGTACTTC.

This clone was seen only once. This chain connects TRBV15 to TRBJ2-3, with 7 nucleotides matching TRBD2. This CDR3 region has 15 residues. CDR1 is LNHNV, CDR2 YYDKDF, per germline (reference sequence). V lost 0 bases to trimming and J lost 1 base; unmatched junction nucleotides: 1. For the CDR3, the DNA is TGTGCCACCAGCAGAGATCGGGGGGGCACAGATACGCAGTATTTT. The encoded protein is CATSRDRGGTDTQYF.

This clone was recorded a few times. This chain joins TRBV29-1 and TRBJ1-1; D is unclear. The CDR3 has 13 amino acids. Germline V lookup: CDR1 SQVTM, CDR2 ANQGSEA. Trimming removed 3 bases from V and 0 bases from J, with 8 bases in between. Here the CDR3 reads CSVEGQVNTEAFF. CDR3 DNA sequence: TGCAGCGTTGAGGGCCAAGTGAACACTGAAGCTTTCTTT.

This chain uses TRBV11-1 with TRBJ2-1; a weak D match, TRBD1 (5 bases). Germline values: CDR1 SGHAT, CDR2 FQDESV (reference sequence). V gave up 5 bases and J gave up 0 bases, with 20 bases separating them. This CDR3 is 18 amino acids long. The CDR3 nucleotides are TGTGCCAGCAGCCCCCCCGGTGGGGCCTCTAGCTCCTACAATGAGCAGTTCTTC. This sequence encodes CASSPPGGASSSYNEQFF.

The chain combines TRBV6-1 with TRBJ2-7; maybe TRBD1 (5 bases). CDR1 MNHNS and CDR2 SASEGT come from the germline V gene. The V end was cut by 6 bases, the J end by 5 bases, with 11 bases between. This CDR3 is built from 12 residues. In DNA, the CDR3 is TGTGCCAGCAGCCCAGGGTTCCACGAGCAGTACTTC. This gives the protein CASSPGFHEQYF.

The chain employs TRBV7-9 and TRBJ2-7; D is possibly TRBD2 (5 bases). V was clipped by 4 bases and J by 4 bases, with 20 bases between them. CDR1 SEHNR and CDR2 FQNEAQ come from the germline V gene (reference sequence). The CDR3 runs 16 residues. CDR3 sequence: CASSSSEASNHYEQYF. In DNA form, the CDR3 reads TGTGCCAGCAGCTCCTCGGAGGCAAGTAATCATTACGAGCAGTACTTC.

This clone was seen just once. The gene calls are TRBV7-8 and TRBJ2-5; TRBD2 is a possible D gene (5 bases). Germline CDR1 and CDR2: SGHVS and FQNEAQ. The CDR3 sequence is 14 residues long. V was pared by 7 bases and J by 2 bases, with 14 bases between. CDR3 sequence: CASTVLPGQETQYF. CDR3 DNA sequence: TGTGCCAGCACCGTCCTTCCGGGACAAGAGACCCAGTACTTC.

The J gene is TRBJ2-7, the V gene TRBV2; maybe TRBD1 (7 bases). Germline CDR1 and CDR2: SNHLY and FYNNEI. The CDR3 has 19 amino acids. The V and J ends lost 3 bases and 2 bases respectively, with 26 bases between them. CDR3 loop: CASSDTRLGRGRGAYEQYF. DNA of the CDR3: TGTGCCAGCAGTGATACCCGTCTGGGGCGGGGCAGGGGGGCCTACGAGCAGTACTTC.

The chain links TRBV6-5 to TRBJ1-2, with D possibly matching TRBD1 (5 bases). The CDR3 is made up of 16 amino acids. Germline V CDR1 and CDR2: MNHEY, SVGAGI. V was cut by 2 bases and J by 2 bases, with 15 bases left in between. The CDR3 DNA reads TGTGCCAGCAGTTACGAGAGTCAGGGTTTGAACTATGGCTACACCTTC. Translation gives CASSYESQGLNYGYTF.

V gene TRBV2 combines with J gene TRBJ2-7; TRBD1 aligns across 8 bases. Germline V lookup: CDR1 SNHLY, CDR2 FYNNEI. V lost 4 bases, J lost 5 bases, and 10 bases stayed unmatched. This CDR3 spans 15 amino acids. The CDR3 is CASSGGQGAWDEQYF. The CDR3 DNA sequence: TGTGCCAGCAGTGGAGGTCAGGGGGCGTGGGACGAGCAGTACTTC.

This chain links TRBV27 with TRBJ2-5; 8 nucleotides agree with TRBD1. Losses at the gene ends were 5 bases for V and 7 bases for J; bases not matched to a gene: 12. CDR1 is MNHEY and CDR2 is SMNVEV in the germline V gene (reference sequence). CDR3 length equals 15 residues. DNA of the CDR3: TGTGCCAGCAGTATCACAGGGGGGCTTGGGGGGACCCAGTACTTC. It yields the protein CASSITGGLGGTQYF.

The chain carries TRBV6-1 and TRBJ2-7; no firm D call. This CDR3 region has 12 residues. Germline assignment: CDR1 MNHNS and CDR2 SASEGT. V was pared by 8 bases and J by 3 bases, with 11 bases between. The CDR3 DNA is TGTGCCAGCTTAGCAGTTGGCTACGAGCAGTACTTC. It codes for CASLAVGYEQYF.

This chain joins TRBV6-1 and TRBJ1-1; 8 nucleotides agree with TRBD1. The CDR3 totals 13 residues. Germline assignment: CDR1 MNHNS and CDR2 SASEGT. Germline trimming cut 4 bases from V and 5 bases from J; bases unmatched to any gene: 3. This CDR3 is CASSARGLTEAFF. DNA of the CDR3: TGTGCCAGCAGTGCCAGGGGGCTTACTGAAGCTTTCTTT.

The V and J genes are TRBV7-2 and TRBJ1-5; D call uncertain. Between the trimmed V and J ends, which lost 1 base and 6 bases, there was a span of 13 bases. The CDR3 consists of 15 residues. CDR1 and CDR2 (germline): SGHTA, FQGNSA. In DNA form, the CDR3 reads TGTGCCAGCAGCTTAGTGCGGGCGGAAAGTCAGCCCCAGCATTTT. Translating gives CASSLVRAESQPQHF. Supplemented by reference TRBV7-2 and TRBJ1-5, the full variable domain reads GAGVSQSPSNKVTEKGKDVELRCDPISGHTALYWYRQSLGQGLEFLIYFQGNSAPDKSGLPSDRFSAERTGGSVSTLTIQRTQQEDSAVYLCASSLVRAESQPQHFGDGTRLSIL.

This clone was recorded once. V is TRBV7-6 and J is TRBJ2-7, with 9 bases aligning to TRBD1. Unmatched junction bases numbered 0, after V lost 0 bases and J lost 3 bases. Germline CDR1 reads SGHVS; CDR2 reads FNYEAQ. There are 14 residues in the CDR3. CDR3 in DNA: TGTGCCAGCAGCTTAGCGGGACAGGGCTACGAGCAGTACTTC. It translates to CASSLAGQGYEQYF.

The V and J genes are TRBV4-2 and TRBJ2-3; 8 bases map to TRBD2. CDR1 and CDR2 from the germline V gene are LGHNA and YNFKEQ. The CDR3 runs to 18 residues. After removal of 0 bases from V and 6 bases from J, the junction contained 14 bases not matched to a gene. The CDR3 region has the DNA TGTGCCAGCAGCCAAGATTTTTGGGGGACTAGGGGTGTGGATACGCAGTATTTT. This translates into CASSQDFWGTRGVDTQYF.

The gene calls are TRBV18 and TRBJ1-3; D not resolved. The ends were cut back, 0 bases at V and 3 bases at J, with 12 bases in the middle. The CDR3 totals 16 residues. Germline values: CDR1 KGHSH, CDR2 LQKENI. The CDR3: CASSPPEGGYGNTIYF. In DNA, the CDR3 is TGTGCCAGCTCACCACCGGAGGGAGGTTATGGAAACACCATATATTTT.